These 18 T cell receptor beta chains share one sample of origin, sequenced in a study of monozygotic twins with inflammatory bowel disease. TCRdb reprocessed the 5' RACE reads and stores each CDR3 protein as one record, lacking DNA. Recorded for this sample: 200,000 to 250,000 distinct CDR3 sequences. The material sequenced was blood. Source of these receptors: a human donor with ulcerative colitis or Crohn's disease, or a healthy co-twin of an affected twin (not recorded which).

V gene TRBV7-2 combines with J gene TRBJ2-3; TCRdb calls TRBD1, which cannot be checked without DNA. The CDR3 length is 12 residues. Germline assignment: CDR1 SGHTA and CDR2 FQGNSA. CDR3 region: CASREGGDTQYF.

The chain's CDR3 is CASSLGGKYNEQFF. The chain couples TRBV7-3 to TRBJ2-1; TCRdb indicates TRBD2, and absent DNA this call remains unverified. The CDR3 totals 14 residues. Germline CDR1 reads SGHTA; CDR2 reads FQGTGA.

CDR3 amino acids: CASSPGQGGGEQYF. The chain carries TRBV18 and TRBJ2-7; the TCRdb D gene call, TRBD1, has no DNA to confirm it. There are 14 residues in the CDR3. Germline V gene data show CDR1 as KGHSH and CDR2 as LQKENI.

The chain joins TRBV18 to TRBJ2-1; TCRdb selects TRBD1, and the lack of DNA leaves this call unchecked. There are 13 residues in the CDR3. CDR1 and CDR2 (germline): KGHSH, LQKENI. CDR3 sequence: CASSPVAGDEQFF.

The chain uses TRBV7-2 and TRBJ1-2. The CDR3 loop spans 12 amino acids. Germline lookup yields CDR1 SGHTA and CDR2 FQGNSA. The CDR3 region is CASSLQSNGYTF. The complete variable domain, with remaining parts taken from reference TRBV7-2 and TRBJ1-2, reads GAGVSQSPSNKVTEKGKDVELRCDPISGHTALYWYRQSLGQGLEFLIYFQGNSAPDKSGLPSDRFSAERTGGSVSTLTIQRTQQEDSAVYLCASSLQSNGYTFGSGTRLTVV.

This rearrangement joins TRBV29-1 to TRBJ2-7; TCRdb gives TRBD1 as the D gene, but with no DNA this cannot be confirmed. The CDR3 loop spans 12 amino acids. Germline-derived CDR1 and CDR2 are SQVTM and ANQGSEA. This chain's CDR3 is CSVEGVGVEQYF.

Here the CDR3 reads CASSLGRGYGYTF. This chain joins TRBV27 and TRBJ1-2; the TCRdb D gene call, TRBD1, has no DNA to confirm it. CDR3 size: 13 residues. From germline, CDR1 is MNHEY and CDR2 SMNVEV (reference sequence).

This chain joins TRBV5-1 and TRBJ1-2; without DNA, the TCRdb call of TRBD1 cannot be checked. CDR3 length equals 13 residues. Germline-derived CDR1 and CDR2 are SGHRS and YFSETQ. The CDR3 reads CASTKGVGDGYTF.

This chain links TRBV29-1 with TRBJ2-1; without DNA, the TCRdb call of TRBD2 cannot be checked. Germline lookup yields CDR1 SQVTM and CDR2 ANQGSEA. The CDR3 has 18 residues. CDR3 sequence: CSVTGTSGLISSYNEQFF.

The V and J genes are TRBV7-7 and TRBJ2-5; TCRdb lists TRBD2, though no DNA is available to test this call. CDR1 and CDR2 from the germline V gene are SSHAT and FNYEAQ (reference sequence). The CDR3 totals 13 residues. The CDR3 is CASSFGGPETQYF.

CDR3 region: CAISAGAASSYEQYF. V and J are TRBV10-3 and TRBJ2-7; TCRdb names TRBD1, which stays unverified in the absence of DNA. Germline values: CDR1 ENHRY, CDR2 SYGVKD. This CDR3 has 15 residues.

The chain links TRBV12-3 or TRBV12-4 to TRBJ2-5; the TRBD1 assignment by TCRdb is unverifiable without DNA. The CDR3 totals 14 residues. The CDR3 protein is CASSLVRGQETQYF.

This rearrangement joins TRBV12-3 or TRBV12-4 to TRBJ2-2; TCRdb lists TRBD2, though no DNA is available to test this call. CDR3 size: 14 residues. The CDR3 protein is CATSEGRVAGELFF.

This chain links TRBV2 with TRBJ1-4. This CDR3 spans 13 amino acids. CDR1 and CDR2 (germline): SNHLY, FYNNEI. The CDR3: CASAGQANEKLFF.

V and J are TRBV18 and TRBJ1-5; TCRdb selects TRBD1, and the lack of DNA leaves this call unchecked. From germline, CDR1 is KGHSH and CDR2 LQKENI. The CDR3 covers 13 residues. The CDR3 is CASSRGQNQPQHF. The variable domain in full, with the rest retrieved from reference TRBV18 and TRBJ1-5, is NAGVMQNPRHLVRRRGQEARLRCSPMKGHSHVYWYRQLPEEGLKFMVYLQKENIIDESGMPKERFSAEFPKEGPSILRIQQVVRGDSAAYFCASSRGQNQPQHFGDGTRLSIL.

V and J are TRBV7-2 and TRBJ2-1. Germline CDR1 SGHTA, CDR2 FQGNSA. The CDR3 is made up of 14 amino acids. This chain's CDR3 is CASSFSGSLGEQFF.

This chain links TRBV29-1 with TRBJ1-1. The germline V gene encodes CDR1 SQVTM and CDR2 ANQGSEA. This CDR3 has 13 residues. This chain's CDR3 is CSVGYTVNTEAFF.

The chain couples TRBV5-1 to TRBJ2-7; TCRdb indicates TRBD1, and absent DNA this call remains unverified. The germline CDR1 and CDR2 sequences are SGHRS and YFSETQ. The CDR3 consists of 14 residues. The CDR3 sequence is CASSLRDGSYEQYF.